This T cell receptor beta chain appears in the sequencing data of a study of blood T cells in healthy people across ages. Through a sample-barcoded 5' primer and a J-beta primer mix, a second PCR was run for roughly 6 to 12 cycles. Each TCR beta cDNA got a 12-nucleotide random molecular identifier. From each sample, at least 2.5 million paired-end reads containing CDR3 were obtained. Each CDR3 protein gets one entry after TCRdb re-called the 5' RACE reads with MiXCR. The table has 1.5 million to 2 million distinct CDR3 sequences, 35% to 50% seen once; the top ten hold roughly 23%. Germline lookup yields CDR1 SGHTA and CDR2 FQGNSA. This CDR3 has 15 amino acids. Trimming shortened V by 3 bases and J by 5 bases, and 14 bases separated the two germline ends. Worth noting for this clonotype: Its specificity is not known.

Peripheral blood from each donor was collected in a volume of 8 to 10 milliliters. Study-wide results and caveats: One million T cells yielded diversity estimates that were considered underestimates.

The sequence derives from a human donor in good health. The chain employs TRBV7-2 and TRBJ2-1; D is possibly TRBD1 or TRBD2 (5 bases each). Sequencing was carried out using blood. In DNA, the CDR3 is TGTGCCAGCAGCTTGCAGGGACGGTCCCACAATGAGCAGTTCTTC. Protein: CASSLQGRSHNEQFF.